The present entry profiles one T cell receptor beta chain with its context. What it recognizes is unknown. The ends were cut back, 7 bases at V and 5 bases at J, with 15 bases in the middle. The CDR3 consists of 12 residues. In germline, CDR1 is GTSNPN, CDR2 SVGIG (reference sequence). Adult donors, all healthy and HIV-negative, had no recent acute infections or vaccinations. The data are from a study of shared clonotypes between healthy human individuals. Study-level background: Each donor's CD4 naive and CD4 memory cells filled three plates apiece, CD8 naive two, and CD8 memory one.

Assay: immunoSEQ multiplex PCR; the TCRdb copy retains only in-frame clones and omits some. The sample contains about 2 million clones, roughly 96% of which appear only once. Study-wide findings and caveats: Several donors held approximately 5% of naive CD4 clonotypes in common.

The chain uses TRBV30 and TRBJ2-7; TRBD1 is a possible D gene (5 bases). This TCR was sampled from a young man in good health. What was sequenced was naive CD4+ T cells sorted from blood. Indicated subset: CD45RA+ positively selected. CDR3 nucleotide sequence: TGTGCCTTCGCACCGGACATCAACGAGCAGTACTTC. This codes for CAFAPDINEQYF.